The present TCR beta chain was sequenced within a study of identical twins (dated by TCRdb to 2016 to 2017). The study in broad terms: To test whether fetal clonotypes persist, the study used deep sequencing on TCR alpha and beta repertoires from monozygotic twins, unrelated adults of various ages, and cord blood. To rule out contamination, the twin experiments were replicated at different times with different library preparation protocols.

Trimming leaves V shorter by 0 bases and J shorter by 8 bases, with the junction holding 15 bases beyond the gene matches. CDR1 and CDR2, per the germline V gene (reference sequence), are DFQATT and SNEGSKA. The CDR3, cysteine through phenylalanine, is 16 amino acids long. The CDR3 DNA has 48 bases and is translated from base 1. Libraries were constructed by 5' RACE. This sample was sequenced with an Illumina HiSeq 2000. Template switching added a universal primer binding site, and the final cDNA carried a unique molecular identifier that allowed TCR cDNA molecules to be counted accurately. First-strand cDNA for TCR alpha and beta chains was synthesized from specific primers in the conserved constant-segment region. To control for contamination, each cDNA library was double barcoded with a SMART-Mk sample barcode plus Illumina barcodes. TruSeq adapter sequences along with Illumina sample barcodes were introduced in two successive PCR steps. Sequencing of the TCR alpha and beta cDNA libraries was done on the Illumina HiSeq platform using custom primers. As for the original processing: Raw reads were processed with MiGEC to extract unique molecular identifiers, and MiXCR was used to determine CDR3 positions. Recombination models were inferred per individual with the repgenHMM and IGoR tools using an EM algorithm. The tcR package in R was used for shared clonotype analysis, with sharing normalized by the product of cloneset sizes. To study raw recombination free of thymic and clonal selection effects, out-of-frame nonproductive sequences were analyzed. Using fastp at Q25 and MiXCR, TCRdb reprocessed the public reads and kept productive beta chains. CDR3 protein duplicates are merged, each entry listing the most common genes and DNA. The V and J calls were not made by the authors but by TCRdb's processing. For this sample there are 570,000 or so distinct CDR3 sequences; around a tenth appear just once. Of the sample, around 3.2% is held by the ten largest clones.

The paper's findings and limits, for the study overall: Zero-insertion analyses could be partly confounded by invariant T cells such as MAIT and iNKT, although diverse VJ usage argued against such confounding for most clonotypes. Because the same donors could not be followed over many years, the conclusions relied on cross-sectional statistical analysis. Out-of-frame TCR alpha sharing in monozygotic twins was systematically underestimated by recombination models, whereas sharing between unrelated individuals was in agreement with the recombination models. Abundant cord blood beta clonotypes had fewer insertions, young adult naive repertoires showed a similar but weaker trend, and memory repertoires showed no such trend. The excess sharing between twins in beta out-of-frame sequences was weaker because fewer shared sequences reduced the signal-to-noise ratio. Compared with coincidental sharing between unrelated individuals, out-of-frame TCR alpha sequences shared between twins showed an excess of sequences with low generation probability.

All donors were healthy Caucasians. The twin cohort consisted of three pairs of female monozygotic twins, all aged roughly 18 to 30 years. Peripheral blood mononuclear cells were the source from which RNA for the TCR libraries was isolated. Many counts were recorded for this clonotype. Its antigen is unknown. Base qualities were left out, and no much larger clone turns up one base away. These records were also assigned to another study, of yellow fever vaccine responses in identical twins. As the second paper documents: The T cell response to vaccination in identical twins was reported by the authors to appear partly convergent and partly personalized. In the study, vaccine-responding T cell clones were precisely tracked in identical twins.

The rearrangement combines TRBV20-1 with TRBJ2-5, with 7 middle bases fitting TRBD1. The specimen was PBMCs. The clonotype originates from a woman under 30 in good health. The nucleotides are TGCAGTGCTAGAGATGAATCCCAGGGGGATTCCCGCACCCAGTACTTC. Its product reads: CSARDESQGDSRTQYF.